The TCR beta chain under discussion was sequenced for a study of T cells after yellow fever vaccination. TCRdb itself ran the 5' RACE reads through MiXCR, one entry per CDR3 protein. The sample lists roughly 49,000 distinct CDR3 sequences; roughly 7.4% were seen once. Details on this clonotype: This sequence may be a read error, since a much larger clone differs from it by one base.

CDR1 and CDR2 from the germline V gene are ENHRY and SYGVKD. This CDR3 contains 14 residues. This sample comprised CD8+ T cells sorted from PBMCs, obtained more than 13 days after the first yellow fever vaccination. This clonotype was sampled from a young man who received the YFV17D yellow fever vaccine. The genes are TRBV10-3 and TRBJ2-3; D is ambiguous. The CDR3 DNA follows: TGTGGCATCAGTGAGGCGACTAGCACAGATACGCAGTATTTT. It specifies CGISEATSTDTQYF.